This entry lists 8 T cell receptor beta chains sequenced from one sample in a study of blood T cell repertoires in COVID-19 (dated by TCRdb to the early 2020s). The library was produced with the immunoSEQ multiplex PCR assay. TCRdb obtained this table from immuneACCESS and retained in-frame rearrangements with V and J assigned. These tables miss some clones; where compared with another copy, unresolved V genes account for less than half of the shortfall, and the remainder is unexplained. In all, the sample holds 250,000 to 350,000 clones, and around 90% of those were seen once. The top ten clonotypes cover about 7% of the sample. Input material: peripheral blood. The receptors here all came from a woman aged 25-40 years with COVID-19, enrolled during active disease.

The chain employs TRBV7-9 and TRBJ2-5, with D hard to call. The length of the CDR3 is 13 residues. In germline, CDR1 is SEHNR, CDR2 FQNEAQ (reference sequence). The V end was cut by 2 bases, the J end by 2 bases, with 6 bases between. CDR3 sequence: CASSLSLQETQYF. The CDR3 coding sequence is TGTGCCAGCAGCTTAAGCTTACAAGAGACCCAGTACTTC.

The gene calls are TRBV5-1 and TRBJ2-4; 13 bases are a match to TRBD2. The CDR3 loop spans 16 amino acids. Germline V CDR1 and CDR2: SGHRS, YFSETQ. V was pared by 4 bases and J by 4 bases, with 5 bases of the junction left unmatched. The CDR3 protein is CASSGGTSGIKNIQYF. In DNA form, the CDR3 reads TGCGCCAGCAGCGGAGGGACTAGCGGGATTAAAAACATTCAGTACTTC.

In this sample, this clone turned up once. The DNA for the CDR3 is TGCGCCAGCAGCGCCGGACAGGGCTACAATGAGCAGTTCTTC. This translates into CASSAGQGYNEQFF. The chain carries TRBV5-1 and TRBJ2-1; 8 bases fit TRBD1. There are 14 residues in the CDR3. V was pared by 4 bases and J by 3 bases, with 3 bases of the junction left unmatched. Germline lookup yields CDR1 SGHRS and CDR2 YFSETQ.

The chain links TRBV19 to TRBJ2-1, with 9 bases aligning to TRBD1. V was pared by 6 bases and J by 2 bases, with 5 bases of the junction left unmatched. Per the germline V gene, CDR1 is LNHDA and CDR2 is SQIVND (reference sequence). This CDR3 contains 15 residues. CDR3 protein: CASRRQGDPYNEQFF. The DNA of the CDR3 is TGTGCCAGTAGAAGACAGGGGGACCCCTACAATGAGCAGTTCTTC.

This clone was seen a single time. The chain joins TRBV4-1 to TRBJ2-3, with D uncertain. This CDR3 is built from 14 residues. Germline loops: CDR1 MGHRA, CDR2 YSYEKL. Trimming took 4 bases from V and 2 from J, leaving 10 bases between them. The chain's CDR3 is CASSRVVNTDTQYF. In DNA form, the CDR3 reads TGCGCCAGCAGCCGAGTGGTAAACACAGATACGCAGTATTTT.

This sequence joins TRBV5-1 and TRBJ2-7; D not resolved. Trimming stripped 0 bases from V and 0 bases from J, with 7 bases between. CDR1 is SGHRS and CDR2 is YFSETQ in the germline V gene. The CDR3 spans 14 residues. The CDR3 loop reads CASSLAYSSYEQYF. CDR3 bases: TGCGCCAGCAGCTTGGCCTACAGCTCCTACGAGCAGTACTTC.

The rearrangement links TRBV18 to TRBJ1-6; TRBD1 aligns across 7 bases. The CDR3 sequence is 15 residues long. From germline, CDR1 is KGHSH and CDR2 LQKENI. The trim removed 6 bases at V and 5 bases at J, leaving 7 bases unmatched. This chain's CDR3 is CASSPPGQNNSPLHF. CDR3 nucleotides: TGTGCCAGCTCGCCTCCGGGACAGAATAATTCACCCCTCCACTTT.

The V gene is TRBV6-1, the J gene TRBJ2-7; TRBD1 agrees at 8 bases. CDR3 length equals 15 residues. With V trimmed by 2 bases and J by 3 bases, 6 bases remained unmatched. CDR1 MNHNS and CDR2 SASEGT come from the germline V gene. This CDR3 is CASSEHRDRLYEQYF. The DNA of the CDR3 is TGTGCCAGCAGTGAACACCGGGACAGGCTCTACGAGCAGTACTTC.